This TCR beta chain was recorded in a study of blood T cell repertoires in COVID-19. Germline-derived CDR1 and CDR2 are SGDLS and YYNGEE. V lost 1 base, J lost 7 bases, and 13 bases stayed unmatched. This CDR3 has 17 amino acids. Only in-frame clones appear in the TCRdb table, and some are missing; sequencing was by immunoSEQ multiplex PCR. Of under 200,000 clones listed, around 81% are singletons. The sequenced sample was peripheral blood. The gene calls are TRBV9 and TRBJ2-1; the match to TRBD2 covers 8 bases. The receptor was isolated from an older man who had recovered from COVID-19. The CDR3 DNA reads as TGTGCCAGCAGCGTAAGACGAGGTAGCGGGACTACTAATGAGCAGTTCTTC. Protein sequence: CASSVRRGSGTTNEQFF.